This T cell receptor (beta chain) originates from a study of cytomegalovirus exposure and HLA in healthy donors. A note on this clone: Its antigen is unidentified.

Study outcomes and limitations: A later analysis by the authors found several of the most significant clusters apparently linked to common viral pathogens.

This PCR relied on a set of 60 Vbeta primers and 13 Jbeta primers. The method was immunoSEQ multiplex PCR; TCRdb's version includes in-frame clones alone and lacks a portion of them. Of roughly 110,000 clones in the sample, 82% were seen once. Donors were nominally healthy when sampled, though unrecorded immune exposures were likely. The CDR3 length is 14 residues. Germline values: CDR1 WSHSY, CDR2 SAAADI. V lost 11 bases, J lost 1 base, and 6 bases stayed unmatched. The receptor was derived from a man aged 30 to 39 in good health and CMV-seropositive. The V call is TRBV10-2, the J call TRBJ2-2; 8 nucleotides align to TRBD1. Sequenced: PBMCs. CDR3 sequence: CALRGTGNTGELFF. CDR3 nucleotide sequence: TGCGCCCTCCGGGGGACAGGGAACACCGGGGAGCTGTTTTTT.